These 12 T cell receptor beta chains were all obtained from the same sample, sequenced in a study of spatial heterogeneity in lung cancer. TCRdb fed the 5' RACE reads into MiXCR, producing one record per CDR3 protein. This repertoire shows tens of thousands of distinct CDR3 sequences, 3.1% found once; its top ten account for under 40%. Indicated time point: sample taken at primary tumor resection. The source material was normal lung tissue next to the tumor, sampled at surgery. The receptors stem from a male donor with early-stage non-small cell lung cancer.

The sample holds many counts of this clonotype. The V and J genes are TRBV29-1 and TRBJ1-5, with unresolved D. The germline V and J ends were trimmed by 4 bases and 5 bases, with 12 bases remaining between them. Germline CDR1 is SQVTM and CDR2 is ANQGSEA. The CDR3 loop spans 13 amino acids. The CDR3 DNA reads as TGCAGCGTTGTGTTGTCGGCCGATCAGCCCCAGCATTTT. Translated: CSVVLSADQPQHF.

This clonotype was recorded many times. The V gene is TRBV6-4, the J gene TRBJ2-1; D remains ambiguous. CDR3 size: 14 residues. Trimming took 1 base from V and 6 from J, leaving 10 bases between them. Germline CDR1 MRHNA, CDR2 SNTAGT. CDR3 sequence (DNA): TGTGCCAGCAGTGACTTGGTTAGCACCAATGAGCAGTTCTTC. Its translation is CASSDLVSTNEQFF.

This clonotype has ten or more counts. The V call is TRBV6-5, the J call TRBJ1-5; no firm D call. CDR1 is MNHEY, CDR2 SVGAGI, per germline. The length of the CDR3 is 12 residues. The V gene lost 4 bases and the J gene lost 4 bases, with 5 bases spanning the gap. The CDR3 loop reads CASSSKNQPQHF. The CDR3, as DNA: TGTGCCAGCAGTTCGAAGAATCAGCCCCAGCATTTT.

This clonotype has a count of ten or more. The chain carries TRBV12-3 or TRBV12-4 and TRBJ2-7; D is unclear. Trimming took 4 bases from V and 7 from J, leaving 11 bases between them. The CDR3 loop spans 12 amino acids. CDR3 in DNA: TGTGCCAGCAGTTCCTCCCCGAGGGAGCAGTACTTC. Residues: CASSSSPREQYF.

This clonotype is medium-sized in the sample. V usage is TRBV29-1 and J usage is TRBJ2-7; 10 nucleotides line up with TRBD1. V shed 5 bases and J 5 bases; nucleotides not matched to a gene: 9. CDR3 size: 14 residues. Germline loops: CDR1 SQVTM, CDR2 ANQGSEA. The CDR3 sequence is CSVRIPGQGNEQYF. DNA for the CDR3: TGCAGCGTTCGCATACCGGGACAGGGGAACGAGCAGTACTTC.

There are many counts of this clonotype. The chain joins TRBV5-1 to TRBJ2-3, with no clear D. In germline, CDR1 is SGHRS, CDR2 YFSETQ. V gave up 0 bases and J gave up 3 bases, with 8 bases separating them. This CDR3 region has 14 residues. The chain's CDR3 is CASSLGGVTDTQYF. CDR3 nucleotide sequence: TGCGCCAGCAGCTTGGGAGGTGTGACAGATACGCAGTATTTT.

Points on this clonotype: The germline gene is not matched at one end of the junction; a read error may be the cause. The chain couples TRBV2 to TRBJ2-1; D is possibly TRBD2 (6 bases). This CDR3 contains 15 residues. Germline assignment: CDR1 SNHLY and CDR2 FYNNEI. CDR3 in amino acids: CVSHPGVSSYNEQFF. The CDR3 nucleotides are TGTGTCAGCCACCCGGGAGTAAGCTCCTACAATGAGCAGTTCTTC.

This clonotype was recorded many times. V is TRBV28 and J is TRBJ2-7; TRBD1 matches at 9 bases. CDR3 length: 14 amino acids. The germline CDR1 and CDR2 sequences are MDHEN and SYDVKM. V shed 5 bases and J 5 bases; nucleotides not matched to a gene: 7. CDR3 in amino acids: CASSTGQGIDEQYF. In DNA form, the CDR3 reads TGTGCCAGCAGTACGGGACAGGGTATCGACGAGCAGTACTTC.

The sample holds many counts of this clonotype. This chain links TRBV7-2 with TRBJ2-5, with D perhaps being TRBD1 or TRBD2 (5 bases each). The V and J ends lost 5 bases and 7 bases respectively, with 8 bases between them. The CDR3 contains 11 residues. Germline CDR1 and CDR2: SGHTA and FQGNSA. This CDR3 is CASSLRGTQYF. CDR3 nucleotide sequence: TGTGCCAGCAGCCTGAGGGGGACCCAGTACTTC.

The chain uses TRBV6-1 and TRBJ2-7; a possible D gene is TRBD2 (5 bases). Trimming cost V 8 bases and J 4 bases, with 12 bases left between them. The CDR3 runs to 12 residues. CDR1 MNHNS and CDR2 SASEGT come from the germline V gene. CDR3 sequence reads: CASVEQRYEQYF. The DNA of the CDR3 is TGTGCCAGCGTCGAGCAGCGGTACGAGCAGTACTTC.

The sample holds many counts of this clonotype. The rearrangement links TRBV29-1 to TRBJ2-7; maybe TRBD2 (5 bases). The CDR3 contains 12 residues. Between the trimmed V and J ends, which lost 4 bases and 0 bases, there was a span of 7 bases. Germline V lookup: CDR1 SQVTM, CDR2 ANQGSEA. The CDR3 here is CSVARDSYEQYF. For the CDR3, the DNA is TGCAGCGTTGCGAGGGACTCCTACGAGCAGTACTTC.

This clonotype occurred many times. V is TRBV6-5 and J is TRBJ2-3, with 9 positions matching TRBD1. The germline gives CDR1 MNHEY, CDR2 SVGAGI. The J segment lost 4 bases and the V segment lost 0 bases, leaving 11 bases of the junction unmatched. The CDR3 consists of 18 residues. DNA of the CDR3: TGTGCCAGCAGTTACTCGACTCTTACAGGGGGCGAGGCAGATACGCAGTATTTT. This translates into CASSYSTLTGGEADTQYF.